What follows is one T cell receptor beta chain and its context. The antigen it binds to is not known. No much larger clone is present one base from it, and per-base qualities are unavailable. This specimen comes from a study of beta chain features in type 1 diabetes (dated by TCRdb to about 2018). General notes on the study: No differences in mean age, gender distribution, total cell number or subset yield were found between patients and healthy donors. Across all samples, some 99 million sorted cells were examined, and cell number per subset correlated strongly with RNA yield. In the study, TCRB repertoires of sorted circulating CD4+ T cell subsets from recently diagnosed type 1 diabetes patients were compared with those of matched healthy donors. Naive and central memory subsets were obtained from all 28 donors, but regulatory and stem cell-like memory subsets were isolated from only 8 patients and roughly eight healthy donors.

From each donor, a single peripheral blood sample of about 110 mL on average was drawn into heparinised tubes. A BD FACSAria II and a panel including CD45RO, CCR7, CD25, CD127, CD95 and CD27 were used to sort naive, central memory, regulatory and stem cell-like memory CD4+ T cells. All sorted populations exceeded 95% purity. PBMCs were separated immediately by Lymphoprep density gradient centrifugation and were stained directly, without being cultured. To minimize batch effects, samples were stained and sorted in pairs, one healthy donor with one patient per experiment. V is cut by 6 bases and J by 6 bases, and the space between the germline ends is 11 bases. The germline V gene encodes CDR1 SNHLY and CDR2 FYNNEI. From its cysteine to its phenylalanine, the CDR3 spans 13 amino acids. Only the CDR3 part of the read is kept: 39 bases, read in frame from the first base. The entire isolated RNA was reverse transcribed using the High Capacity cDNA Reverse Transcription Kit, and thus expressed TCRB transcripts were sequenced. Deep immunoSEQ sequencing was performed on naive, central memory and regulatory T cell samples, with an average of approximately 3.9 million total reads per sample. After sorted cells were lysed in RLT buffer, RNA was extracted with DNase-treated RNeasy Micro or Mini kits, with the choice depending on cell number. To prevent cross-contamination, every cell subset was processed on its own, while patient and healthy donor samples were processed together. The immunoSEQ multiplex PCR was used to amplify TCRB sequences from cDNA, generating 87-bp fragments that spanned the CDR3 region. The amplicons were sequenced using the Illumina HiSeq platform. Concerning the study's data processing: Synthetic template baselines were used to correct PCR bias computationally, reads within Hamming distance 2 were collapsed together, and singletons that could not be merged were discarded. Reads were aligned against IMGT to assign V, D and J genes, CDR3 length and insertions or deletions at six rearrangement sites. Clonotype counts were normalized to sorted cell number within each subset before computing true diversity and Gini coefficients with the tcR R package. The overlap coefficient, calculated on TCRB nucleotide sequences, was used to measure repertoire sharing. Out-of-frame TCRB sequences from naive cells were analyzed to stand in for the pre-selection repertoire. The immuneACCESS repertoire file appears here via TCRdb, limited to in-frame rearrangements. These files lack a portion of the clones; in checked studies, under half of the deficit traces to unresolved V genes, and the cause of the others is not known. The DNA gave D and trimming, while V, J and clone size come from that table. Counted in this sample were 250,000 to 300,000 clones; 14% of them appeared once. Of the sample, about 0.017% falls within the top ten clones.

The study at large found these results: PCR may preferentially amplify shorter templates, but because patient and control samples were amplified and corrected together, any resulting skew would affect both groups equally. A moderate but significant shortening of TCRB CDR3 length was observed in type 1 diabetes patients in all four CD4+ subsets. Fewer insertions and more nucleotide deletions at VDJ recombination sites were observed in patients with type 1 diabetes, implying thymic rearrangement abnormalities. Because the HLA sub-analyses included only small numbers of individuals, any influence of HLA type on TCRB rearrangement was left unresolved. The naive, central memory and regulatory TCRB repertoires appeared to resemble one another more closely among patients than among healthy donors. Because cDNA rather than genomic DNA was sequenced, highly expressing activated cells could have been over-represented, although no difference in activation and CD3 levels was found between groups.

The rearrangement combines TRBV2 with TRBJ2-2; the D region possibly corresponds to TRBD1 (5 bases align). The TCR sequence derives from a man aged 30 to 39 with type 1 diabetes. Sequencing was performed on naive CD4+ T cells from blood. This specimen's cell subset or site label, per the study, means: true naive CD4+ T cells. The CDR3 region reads CASRDTGPGELFF. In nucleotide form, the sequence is TGTGCCAGCAGGGACACGGGCCCCGGGGAGCTGTTTTTT.